This T cell receptor beta chain was identified during a study of blood T cell repertoires in COVID-19. Across the whole study: Material from acute and convalescent COVID-19 was sourced from the United States, Italy and Spain.

Data came from immunoSEQ multiplex PCR; TCRdb stores just in-frame clones and leaves some out. The sample has some 340,000 clones, around 88% seen once. The sequence derives from a man in his thirties or forties with active or convalescent COVID-19. Sequencing was done on a sample of peripheral blood.

As DNA, the CDR3 is TGCGCCAGCAGCCAATCCGGGACTTCCTTTCCGAGCACAGATACGCAGTATTTT. Translated, it gives CASSQSGTSFPSTDTQYF. The genes are TRBV4-1 and TRBJ2-3, with D perhaps matching TRBD2 (6 bases). Looked up from germline, CDR1 is MGHRA and CDR2 is YSYEKL. Trimming left V 2 bases short and J 0 bases short, with 18 bases between. The CDR3 covers 18 residues.